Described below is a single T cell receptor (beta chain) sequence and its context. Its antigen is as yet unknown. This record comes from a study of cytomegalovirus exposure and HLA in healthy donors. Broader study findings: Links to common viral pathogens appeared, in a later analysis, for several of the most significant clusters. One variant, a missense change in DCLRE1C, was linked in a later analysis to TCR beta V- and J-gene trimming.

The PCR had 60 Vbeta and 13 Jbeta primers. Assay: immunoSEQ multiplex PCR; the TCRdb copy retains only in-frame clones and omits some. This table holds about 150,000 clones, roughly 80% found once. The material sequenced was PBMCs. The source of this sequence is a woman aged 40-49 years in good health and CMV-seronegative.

The CDR3 region is CATSLRGTEAFF. CDR3 DNA: TGTGCCACCAGCCTACGGGGCACTGAAGCTTTCTTT. The J gene is TRBJ1-1, the V gene TRBV15; D is unresolved. Germline CDR1 and CDR2: LNHNV and YYDKDF (reference sequence). The CDR3 runs 12 residues. Deletions cut 5 bases from V and 4 bases from J, with 8 bases between.